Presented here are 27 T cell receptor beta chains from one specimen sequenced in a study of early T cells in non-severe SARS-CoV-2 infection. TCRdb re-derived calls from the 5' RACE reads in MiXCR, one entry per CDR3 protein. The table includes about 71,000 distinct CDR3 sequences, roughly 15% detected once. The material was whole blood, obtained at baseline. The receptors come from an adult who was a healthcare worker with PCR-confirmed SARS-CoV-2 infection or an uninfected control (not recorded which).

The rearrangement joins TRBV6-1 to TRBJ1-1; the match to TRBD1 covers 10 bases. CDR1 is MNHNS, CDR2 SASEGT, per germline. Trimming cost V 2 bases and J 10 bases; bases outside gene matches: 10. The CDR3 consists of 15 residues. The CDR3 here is CASSEHRDRGGSAFF. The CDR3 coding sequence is TGTGCCAGCAGTGAACACCGGGACAGGGGCGGATCAGCTTTCTTT.

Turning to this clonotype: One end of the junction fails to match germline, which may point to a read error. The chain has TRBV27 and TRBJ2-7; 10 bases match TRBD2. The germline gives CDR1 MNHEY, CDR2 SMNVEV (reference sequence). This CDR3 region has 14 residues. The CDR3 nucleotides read TGTGCCAGCCGTTTGGGACTAGCGTTCTACGAGCAGTACTTC. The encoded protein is CASRLGLAFYEQYF.

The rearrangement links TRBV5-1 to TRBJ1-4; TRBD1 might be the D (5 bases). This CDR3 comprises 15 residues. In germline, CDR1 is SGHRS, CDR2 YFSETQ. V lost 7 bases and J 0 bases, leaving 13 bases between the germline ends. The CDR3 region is CASGLEGTTNEKLFF. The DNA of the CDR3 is TGCGCCAGCGGATTAGAGGGGACAACTAATGAAAAACTGTTTTTT.

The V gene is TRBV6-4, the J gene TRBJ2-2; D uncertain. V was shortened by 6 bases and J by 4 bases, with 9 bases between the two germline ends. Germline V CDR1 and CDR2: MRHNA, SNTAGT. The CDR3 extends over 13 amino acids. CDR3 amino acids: CASSPRSTGELFF. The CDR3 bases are TGTGCCAGCAGCCCGAGAAGCACCGGGGAGCTGTTTTTT.

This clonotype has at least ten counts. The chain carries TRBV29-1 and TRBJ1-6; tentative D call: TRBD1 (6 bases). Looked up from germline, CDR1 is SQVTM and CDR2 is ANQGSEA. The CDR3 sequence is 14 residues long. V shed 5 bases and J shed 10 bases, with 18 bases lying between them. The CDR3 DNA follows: TGCAGCGTTAGTATTGCAGGGGAAAACTCACCCCTCCACTTT. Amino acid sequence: CSVSIAGENSPLHF.

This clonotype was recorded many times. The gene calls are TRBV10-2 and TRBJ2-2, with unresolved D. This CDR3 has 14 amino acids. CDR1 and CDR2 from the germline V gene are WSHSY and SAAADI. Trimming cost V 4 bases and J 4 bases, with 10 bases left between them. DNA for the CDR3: TGCGCCAGCAGTGGGCGCGGCAGCACCGGGGAGCTGTTTTTT. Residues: CASSGRGSTGELFF.

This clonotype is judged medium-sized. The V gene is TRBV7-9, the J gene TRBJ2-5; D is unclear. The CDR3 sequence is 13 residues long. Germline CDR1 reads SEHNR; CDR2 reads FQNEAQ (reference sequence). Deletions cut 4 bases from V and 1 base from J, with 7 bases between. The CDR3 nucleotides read TGTGCCAGCAGCTCCGGTAGCCAAGAGACCCAGTACTTC. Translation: CASSSGSQETQYF.

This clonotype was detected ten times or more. CDR3 in DNA: TGTGCCAGCAGGAGGGACAGCCAAGAGACCCAGTACTTC. Protein: CASRRDSQETQYF. J is TRBJ2-5 and V is TRBV12-3 or TRBV12-4; 7 nucleotides agree with TRBD1. The CDR3 is made up of 13 amino acids. Losses at the gene ends were 6 bases for V and 1 base for J; bases not matched to a gene: 2.

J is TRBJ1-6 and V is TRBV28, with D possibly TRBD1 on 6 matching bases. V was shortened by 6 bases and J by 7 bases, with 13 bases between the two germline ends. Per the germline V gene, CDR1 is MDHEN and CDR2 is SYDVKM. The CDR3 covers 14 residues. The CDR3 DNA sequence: TGTGCCAGCAGACCTGACAGGCTAAATTCACCCCTCCACTTT. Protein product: CASRPDRLNSPLHF.

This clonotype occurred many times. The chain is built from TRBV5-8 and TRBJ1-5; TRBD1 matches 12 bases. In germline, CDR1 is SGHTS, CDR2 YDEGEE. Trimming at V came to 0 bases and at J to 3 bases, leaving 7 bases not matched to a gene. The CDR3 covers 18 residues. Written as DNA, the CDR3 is TGTGCCAGCAGCTTGGCCAGGGACAGGGGGCTTATCAATCAGCCCCAGCATTTT. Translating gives CASSLARDRGLINQPQHF.

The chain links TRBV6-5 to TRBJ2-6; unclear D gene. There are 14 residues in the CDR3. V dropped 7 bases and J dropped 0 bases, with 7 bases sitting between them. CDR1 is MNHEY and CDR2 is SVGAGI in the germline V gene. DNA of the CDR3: TGTGCCAGCAAGGCCCTCTCTGGGGCCAACGTCCTGACTTTC. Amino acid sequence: CASKALSGANVLTF.

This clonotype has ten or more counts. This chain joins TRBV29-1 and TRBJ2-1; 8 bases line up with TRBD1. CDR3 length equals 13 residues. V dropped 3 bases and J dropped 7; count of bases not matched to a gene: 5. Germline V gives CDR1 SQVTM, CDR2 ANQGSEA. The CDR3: CSVEGDRTNEQFF. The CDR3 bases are TGCAGCGTTGAGGGGGACAGGACGAATGAGCAGTTCTTC.

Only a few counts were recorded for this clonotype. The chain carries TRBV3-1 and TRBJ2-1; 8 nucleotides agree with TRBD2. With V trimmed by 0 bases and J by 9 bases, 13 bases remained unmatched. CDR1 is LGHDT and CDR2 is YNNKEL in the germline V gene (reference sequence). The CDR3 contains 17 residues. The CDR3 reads CASSQDVREGRSGEQFF. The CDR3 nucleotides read TGTGCCAGCAGCCAAGATGTTCGGGAGGGAAGAAGTGGTGAGCAGTTCTTC.

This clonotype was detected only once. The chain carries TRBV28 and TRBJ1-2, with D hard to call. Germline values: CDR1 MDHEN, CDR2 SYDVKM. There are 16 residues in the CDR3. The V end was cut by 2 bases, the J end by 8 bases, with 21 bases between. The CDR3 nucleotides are TGTGCCAGCAGTTTACCCGGACGGACCGGCGGTAGGGGCTACACCTTC. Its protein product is CASSLPGRTGGRGYTF.

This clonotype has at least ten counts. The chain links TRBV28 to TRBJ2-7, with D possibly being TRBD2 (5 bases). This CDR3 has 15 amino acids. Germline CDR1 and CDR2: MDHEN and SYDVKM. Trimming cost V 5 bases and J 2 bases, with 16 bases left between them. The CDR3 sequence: CASSPLRLAAYEQYF. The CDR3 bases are TGTGCCAGCAGTCCCCTCCGGCTAGCTGCCTACGAGCAGTACTTC.

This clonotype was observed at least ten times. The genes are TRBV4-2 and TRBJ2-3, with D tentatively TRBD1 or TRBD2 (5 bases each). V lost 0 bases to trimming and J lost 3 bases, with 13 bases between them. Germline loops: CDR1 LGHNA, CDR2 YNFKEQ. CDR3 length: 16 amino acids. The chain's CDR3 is CASSQDWGRGTDTQYF. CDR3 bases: TGTGCCAGCAGCCAAGACTGGGGGAGAGGGACAGATACGCAGTATTTT.

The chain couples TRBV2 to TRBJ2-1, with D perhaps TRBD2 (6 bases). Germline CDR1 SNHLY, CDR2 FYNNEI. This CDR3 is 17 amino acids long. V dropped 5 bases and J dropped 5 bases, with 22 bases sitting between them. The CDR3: CASSSTGTLPGDNEQFF. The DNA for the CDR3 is TGTGCCAGCAGTTCTACCGGGACTCTCCCCGGGGACAATGAGCAGTTCTTC.

As DNA, the CDR3 is TGTGCCAGCAGCCCCAGAGGAAGAGGCGCCGGGGAGCTGTTTTTT. Translation gives CASSPRGRGAGELFF. V usage is TRBV7-6 and J usage is TRBJ2-2; D is undetermined. The CDR3 has 15 residues. The germline V and J ends were trimmed by 5 bases and 6 bases, with 16 bases remaining between them. CDR1 and CDR2 from the germline V gene are SGHVS and FNYEAQ.

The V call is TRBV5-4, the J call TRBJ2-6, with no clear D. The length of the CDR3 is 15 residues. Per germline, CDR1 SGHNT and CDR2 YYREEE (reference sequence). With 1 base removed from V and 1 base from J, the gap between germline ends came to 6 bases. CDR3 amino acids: CASSLRRSGANVLTF. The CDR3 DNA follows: TGTGCCAGCAGCTTGAGGCGATCTGGGGCCAACGTCCTGACTTTC. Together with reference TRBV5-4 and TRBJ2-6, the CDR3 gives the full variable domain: ETGVTQSPTHLIKTRGQQVTLRCSSQSGHNTVSWYQQALGQGPQFIFQYYREEENGRGNFPPRFSGLQFPNYSSELNVNALELDDSALYLCASSLRRSGANVLTFGAGSRLTVL.

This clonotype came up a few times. The CDR3 protein is CSARGQQRGTDTQYF. CDR3 DNA sequence: TGCAGTGCTAGAGGGCAGCAAAGAGGCACAGATACGCAGTATTTT. The chain recombines TRBV20-1 with TRBJ2-3; D remains unclear. Germline V gives CDR1 DFQATT, CDR2 SNEGSKA (reference sequence). V shed 1 base and J shed 1 base, with 12 bases lying between them. The CDR3 covers 15 residues.

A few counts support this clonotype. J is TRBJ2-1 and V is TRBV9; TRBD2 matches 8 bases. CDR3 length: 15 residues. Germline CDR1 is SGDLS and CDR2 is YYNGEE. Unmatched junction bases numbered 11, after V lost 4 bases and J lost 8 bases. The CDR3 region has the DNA TGTGCCAGCAGCCCCCTGGGGACTAGAGGTGATGAGCAGTTCTTC. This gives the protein CASSPLGTRGDEQFF.

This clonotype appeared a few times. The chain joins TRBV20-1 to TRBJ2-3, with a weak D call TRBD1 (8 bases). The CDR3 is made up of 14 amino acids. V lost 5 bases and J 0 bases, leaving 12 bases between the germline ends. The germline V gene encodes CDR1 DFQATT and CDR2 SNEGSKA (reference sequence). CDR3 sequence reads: CSAHRGGSTDTQYF. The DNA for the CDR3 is TGCAGTGCTCACAGGGGGGGTAGCACAGATACGCAGTATTTT.

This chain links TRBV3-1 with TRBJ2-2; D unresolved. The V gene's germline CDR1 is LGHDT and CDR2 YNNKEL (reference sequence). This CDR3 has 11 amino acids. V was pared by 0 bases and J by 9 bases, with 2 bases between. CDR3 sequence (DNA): TGTGCCAGCAGCCAAGACAGGGAGCTGTTTTTT. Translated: CASSQDRELFF.

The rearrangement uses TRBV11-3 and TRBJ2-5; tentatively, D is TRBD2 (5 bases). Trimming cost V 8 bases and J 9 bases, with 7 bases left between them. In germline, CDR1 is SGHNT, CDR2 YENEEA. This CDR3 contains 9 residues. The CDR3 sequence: CASLGAQYF. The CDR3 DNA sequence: TGTGCCAGCCTCGGGGCCCAGTACTTC.

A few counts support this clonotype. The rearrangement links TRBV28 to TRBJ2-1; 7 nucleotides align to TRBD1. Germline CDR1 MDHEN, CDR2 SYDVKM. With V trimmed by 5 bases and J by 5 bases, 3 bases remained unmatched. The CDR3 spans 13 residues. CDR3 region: CASSATGDNEQFF. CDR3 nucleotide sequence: TGTGCCAGCAGTGCAACAGGGGACAATGAGCAGTTCTTC.

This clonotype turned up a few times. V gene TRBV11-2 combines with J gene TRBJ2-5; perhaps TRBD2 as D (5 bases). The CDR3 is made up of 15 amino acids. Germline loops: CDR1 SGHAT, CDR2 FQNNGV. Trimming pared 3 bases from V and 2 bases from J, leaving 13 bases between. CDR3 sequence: CASSFPGSGQETQYF. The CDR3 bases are TGTGCCAGCAGCTTCCCGGGGTCGGGGCAAGAGACCCAGTACTTC.

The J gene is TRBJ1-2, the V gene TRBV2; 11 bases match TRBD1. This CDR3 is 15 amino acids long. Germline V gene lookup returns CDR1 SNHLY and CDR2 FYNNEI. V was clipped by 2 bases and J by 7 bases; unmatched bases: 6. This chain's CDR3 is CASSELGQGASGYTF. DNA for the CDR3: TGTGCCAGCAGTGAATTAGGACAGGGGGCATCTGGCTACACCTTC.